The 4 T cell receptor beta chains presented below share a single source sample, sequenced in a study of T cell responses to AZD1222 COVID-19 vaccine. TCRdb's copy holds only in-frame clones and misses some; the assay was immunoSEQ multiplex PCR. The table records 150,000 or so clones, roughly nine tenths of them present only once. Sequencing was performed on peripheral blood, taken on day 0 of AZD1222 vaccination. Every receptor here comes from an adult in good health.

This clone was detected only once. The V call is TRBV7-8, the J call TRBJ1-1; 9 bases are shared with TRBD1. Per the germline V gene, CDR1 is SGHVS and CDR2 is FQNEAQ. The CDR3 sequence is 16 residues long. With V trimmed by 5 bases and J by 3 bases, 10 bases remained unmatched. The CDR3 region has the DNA TGTGCCAGCAGCGCCCGGGACAGGGTCTTGGACACTGAAGCTTTCTTT. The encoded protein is CASSARDRVLDTEAFF.

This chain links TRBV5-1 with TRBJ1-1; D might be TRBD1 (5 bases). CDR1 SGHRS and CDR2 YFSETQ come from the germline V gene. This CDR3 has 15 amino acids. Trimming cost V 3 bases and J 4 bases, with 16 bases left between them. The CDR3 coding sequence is TGCGCCAGCAGCTCTGAGGGGTGGAAGGTCACTGAAGCTTTCTTT. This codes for CASSSEGWKVTEAFF. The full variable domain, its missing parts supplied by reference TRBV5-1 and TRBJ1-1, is KAGVTQTPRYLIKTRGQQVTLSCSPISGHRSVSWYQQTPGQGLQFLFEYFSETQRNKGNFPGRFSGRQFSNSRSEMNVSTLELGDSALYLCASSSEGWKVTEAFFGQGTRLTVV.

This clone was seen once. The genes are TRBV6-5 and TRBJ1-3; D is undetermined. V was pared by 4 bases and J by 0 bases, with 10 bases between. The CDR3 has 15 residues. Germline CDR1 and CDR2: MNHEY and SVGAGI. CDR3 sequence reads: CASSLHRPSGNTIYF. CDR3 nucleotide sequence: TGTGCCAGCAGTTTACACCGACCCTCTGGAAACACCATATATTTT.

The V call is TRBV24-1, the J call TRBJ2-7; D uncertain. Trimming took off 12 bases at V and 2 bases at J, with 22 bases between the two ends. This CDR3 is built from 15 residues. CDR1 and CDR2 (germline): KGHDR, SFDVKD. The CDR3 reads CASALQAWVTYEQYF. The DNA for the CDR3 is TGTGCCTCGGCCCTACAAGCTTGGGTAACCTACGAGCAGTACTTC.